This TCR beta chain was retrieved from a study of T cell clonotyping in hematopoietic cell transplantation. Blood collection times were about day -28 and days 30, 100, 180 posttransplant. V shed 2 bases and J shed 7 bases, with 14 bases lying between them. This CDR3 is built from 15 residues. Germline CDR1 and CDR2: MNHNY and SVGAGI (reference sequence). Concerning this clone itself: Its antigen is not known.

Profiled with immunoSEQ multiplex PCR; TCRdb holds only in-frame clones, not every one. Of several thousand clones listed, approximately 92% are singletons. The study's findings and limits: Pathologically expanded recipient clonotypes increased progressively from day 30 to day 180 as diversity fell. Broader posttransplant TCR repertoire diversity was predicted by graft donor and pretransplant recipient Inverse Simpson Index values.

The receptor's source is a female patient aged 45 to 65 who had an allogeneic stem cell transplant from an unrelated donor, so the T cells may come from the graft donor. Some clones in this sample may be carry-over from other donors' samples. The rearrangement links TRBV6-6 to TRBJ1-4, with TRBD1 as a possible D gene (5 bases). The sample consisted of PBMCs, taken 180 days after allogeneic stem cell transplant. In nucleotides, the CDR3 is TGTGCCAGCAGTTACGGGACCTCAGAGGGTGAAAAACTGTTTTTT. Translation gives CASSYGTSEGEKLFF.